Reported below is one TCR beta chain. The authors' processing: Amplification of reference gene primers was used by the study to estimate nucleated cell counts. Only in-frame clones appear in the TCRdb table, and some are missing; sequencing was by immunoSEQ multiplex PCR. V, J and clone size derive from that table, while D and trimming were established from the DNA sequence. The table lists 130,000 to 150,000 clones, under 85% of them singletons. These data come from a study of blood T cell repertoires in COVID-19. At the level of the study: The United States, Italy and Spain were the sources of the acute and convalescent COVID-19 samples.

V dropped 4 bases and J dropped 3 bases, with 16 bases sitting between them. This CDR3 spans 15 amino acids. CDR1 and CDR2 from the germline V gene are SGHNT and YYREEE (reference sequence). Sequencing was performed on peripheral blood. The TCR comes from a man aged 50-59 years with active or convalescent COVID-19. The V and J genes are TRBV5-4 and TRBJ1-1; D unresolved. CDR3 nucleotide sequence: TGTGCCAGCAGCCCCGCTAGCCACTACCACACTGAAGCTTTCTTT. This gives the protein CASSPASHYHTEAFF.